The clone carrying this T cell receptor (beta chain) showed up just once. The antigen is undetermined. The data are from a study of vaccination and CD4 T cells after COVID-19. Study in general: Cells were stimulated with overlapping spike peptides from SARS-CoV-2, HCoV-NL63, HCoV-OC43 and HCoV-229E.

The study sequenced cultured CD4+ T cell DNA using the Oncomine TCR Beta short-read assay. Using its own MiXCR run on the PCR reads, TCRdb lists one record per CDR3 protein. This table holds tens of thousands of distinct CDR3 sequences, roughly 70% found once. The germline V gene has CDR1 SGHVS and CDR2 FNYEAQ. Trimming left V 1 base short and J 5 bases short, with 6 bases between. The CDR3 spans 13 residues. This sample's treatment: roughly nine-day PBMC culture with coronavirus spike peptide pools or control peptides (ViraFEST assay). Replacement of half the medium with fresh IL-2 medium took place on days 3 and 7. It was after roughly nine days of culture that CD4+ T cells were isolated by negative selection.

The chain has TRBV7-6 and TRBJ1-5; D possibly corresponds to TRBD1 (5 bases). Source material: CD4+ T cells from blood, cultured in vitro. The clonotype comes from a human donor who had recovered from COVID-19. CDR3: CASSLGGDQPQHF. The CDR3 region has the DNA TGTGCCAGCAGCTTAGGAGGGGATCAGCCCCAGCATTTT. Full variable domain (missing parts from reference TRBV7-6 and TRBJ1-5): GAGVSQSPRYKVTKRGQDVALRCDPISGHVSLYWYRQALGQGPEFLTYFNYEAQQDKSGLPNDRFSAERPEGSISTLTIQRTEQRDSAMYRCASSLGGDQPQHFGDGTRLSIL.